What follows is one T cell receptor (beta chain) and its context. Antigen unknown. CDR3 length equals 16 residues. The germline V and J ends were trimmed by 4 bases and 1 base, with 14 bases remaining between them. Germline lookup yields CDR1 KGHSH and CDR2 LQKENI. Each of the patients experienced relapse following autologous stem cell transplantation, and their brentuximab vedotin exposure differed. These data are taken from a study of PD-1 blockade in classical Hodgkin lymphoma. General study findings and limits: Complete responders possessed baseline diversity comparable to newly diagnosed patients.

This table comes from immunoSEQ multiplex PCR, and its TCRdb copy is limited to in-frame clones, with some not included. The table lists tens of thousands of clones, roughly 91% of them singletons. The chain joins TRBV18 to TRBJ2-1, with D perhaps TRBD1 (6 bases). This receptor was obtained from a human donor with classical Hodgkin lymphoma. The sequencing used peripheral blood mononuclear cells (PBMCs), collected at baseline. The CDR3 reads CASSLPTGFSYNEQFF. For the CDR3, the DNA is TGTGCCAGCTCACTACCAACAGGGTTTTCCTACAATGAGCAGTTCTTC. Variable domain in full (rest from reference TRBV18 and TRBJ2-1): NAGVMQNPRHLVRRRGQEARLRCSPMKGHSHVYWYRQLPEEGLKFMVYLQKENIIDESGMPKERFSAEFPKEGPSILRIQQVVRGDSAAYFCASSLPTGFSYNEQFFGPGTRLTVL.